The 22 T cell receptor beta chains reported below all come from one sample, sequenced in a study of T cells in Graves' hyperthyroidism and ophthalmopathy. Amplification of TCR beta CDR3 regions was performed using RNA transcripts as template. First-round RT-PCR targeting the TCR CDR3 was performed with the HTBI primer set. Using its own MiXCR run on the multiplex PCR reads, TCRdb lists one record per CDR3 protein. The table includes some 490,000 distinct CDR3 sequences, approximately 23% detected once. Material for sequencing was blood. Receptor source: a woman aged 70-85 years with Graves' ophthalmopathy.

The table lists this clonotype with a few counts. The chain combines TRBV27 with TRBJ1-6; D is possibly TRBD1 (5 bases). Germline values: CDR1 MNHEY, CDR2 SMNVEV (reference sequence). The CDR3 loop spans 16 amino acids. V lost 5 bases to trimming and J lost 7 bases, with 18 bases between them. Here the CDR3 reads CASSRGTGILNSPLHF. CDR3 in DNA: TGTGCCAGCAGTCGAGGGACTGGGATCTTGAATTCACCCCTCCACTTT.

This clonotype was observed many times. The chain links TRBV2 to TRBJ2-3; possible D gene TRBD2, 6 bases. The germline V gene encodes CDR1 SNHLY and CDR2 FYNNEI. Trimming took 6 bases from V and 10 from J, leaving 32 bases between them. The CDR3 extends over 18 amino acids. The CDR3 DNA follows: TGTGCCAGCAGACCACTTTCGGTCGGGACTTTGGGAAGGGATGCGCAGTATTTT. Its protein product is CASRPLSVGTLGRDAQYF.

The chain couples TRBV12-3 or TRBV12-4 to TRBJ2-7; D is uncertain. Trimming took off 7 bases at V and 6 bases at J, with 13 bases between the two ends. This CDR3 has 12 amino acids. This CDR3 is CASTSTLGEQYF. The CDR3 DNA follows: TGTGCCAGCACCTCAACATTGGGCGAGCAGTACTTC.

As concerns this clonotype: The junction does not match germline at one end; this may be a read error. J is TRBJ2-1 and V is TRBV20-1; 7 bases match TRBD2. CDR3 length equals 14 residues. CDR1 and CDR2 from the germline V gene are DFQATT and SNEGSKA (reference sequence). This CDR3 reads CSAPGSGRGNEQSF. The CDR3 coding sequence is TGCAGTGCCCCAGGGAGTGGGAGGGGAAATGAGCAGTCCTTC.

This clonotype was observed a handful of times. This chain's CDR3 is CASSPGQGDRNGYTF. DNA for the CDR3: TGTGCCAGCAGCCCGGGACAGGGGGACAGAAATGGCTACACCTTC. The chain couples TRBV7-9 to TRBJ1-2; TRBD1 aligns across 11 bases. The CDR3 is made up of 15 amino acids. Germline CDR1 is SEHNR and CDR2 is FQNEAQ (reference sequence). The junction had 8 bases not matched to a gene; V was cut back by 5 bases and J by 6 bases.

This clonotype was detected only a few times. The chain has TRBV12-3 or TRBV12-4 and TRBJ2-7; D possibly corresponds to TRBD2 (7 bases). The CDR3 loop spans 15 amino acids. Trimming took 6 bases from V and 4 from J, leaving 19 bases between them. CDR3 loop: CASSLKGGTLYEQYF. CDR3 DNA sequence: TGTGCCAGCAGCCTTAAGGGGGGGACATTGTACGAGCAGTACTTC.

V usage is TRBV15 and J usage is TRBJ2-5; 7 bases align to TRBD1. V lost 1 base, J lost 3 bases, and 11 bases stayed unmatched. CDR3 length equals 17 residues. Germline values: CDR1 LNHNV, CDR2 YYDKDF (reference sequence). CDR3 loop: CATSRVPRDQGEETQYF. CDR3 nucleotides: TGTGCCACCAGCAGAGTGCCCAGGGACCAGGGGGAAGAGACCCAGTACTTC. Together with reference TRBV15 and TRBJ2-5, the CDR3 gives the full variable domain: DAMVIQNPRYQVTQFGKPVTLSCSQTLNHNVMYWYQQKSSQAPKLLFHYYDKDFNNEADTPDNFQSRRPNTSFCFLDIRSPGLGDTAMYLCATSRVPRDQGEETQYFGPGTRLLVL.

This clonotype appeared a few times. This chain's CDR3 is CSAGPGAEAFF. As DNA, the CDR3 is TGCAGTGCTGGGCCGGGCGCTGAAGCTTTCTTT. The chain joins TRBV20-1 to TRBJ1-1; no definite D call. Trimming took 5 bases from V and 6 from J, leaving 10 bases between them. Germline V gene lookup returns CDR1 DFQATT and CDR2 SNEGSKA (reference sequence). The CDR3 consists of 11 residues.

This clonotype was seen repeatedly, ten times or more. The gene calls are TRBV27 and TRBJ2-7, with D unresolved. V lost 2 bases, J lost 9 bases, and 11 bases lay in between. Per germline, CDR1 MNHEY and CDR2 SMNVEV (reference sequence). The CDR3 has 12 amino acids. CDR3 sequence: CASSLTGSPQYF. DNA of the CDR3: TGTGCCAGCAGTTTAACTGGGTCTCCGCAGTACTTC.

V is TRBV20-1 and J is TRBJ1-5, with D uncertain. With 5 bases removed from V and 9 bases from J, the gap between germline ends came to 14 bases. The CDR3 totals 12 residues. Germline V gene data show CDR1 as DFQATT and CDR2 as SNEGSKA (reference sequence). This CDR3 is CSAQQTQSPQHF. CDR3 bases: TGCAGTGCTCAACAGACTCAGTCGCCCCAGCATTTT.

This clonotype was detected a few times. The V gene is TRBV29-1, the J gene TRBJ2-7; D perhaps matches TRBD1 (5 bases). Germline loops: CDR1 SQVTM, CDR2 ANQGSEA. This CDR3 has 12 amino acids. Trimming took 4 bases from V and 6 from J, leaving 13 bases between them. For the CDR3, the DNA is TGCAGCGTTGCAGTCAGGGAACGCGAGCAGTACTTC. This gives the protein CSVAVREREQYF.

The chain links TRBV3-1 to TRBJ2-1; TRBD2 aligns across 11 bases. Germline values: CDR1 LGHDT, CDR2 YNNKEL (reference sequence). This CDR3 is built from 15 residues. The J segment lost 3 bases and the V segment lost 5 bases, leaving 3 bases of the junction unmatched. The CDR3: CASSSSGRYYNEQFF. CDR3 DNA: TGTGCCAGCAGCTCTAGCGGGAGGTACTACAATGAGCAGTTCTTC.

This clonotype has a handful of counts. The chain recombines TRBV7-3 with TRBJ2-7; no reliable D call. Germline lookup yields CDR1 SGHTA and CDR2 FQGTGA. CDR3 length: 12 amino acids. Trimming took off 2 bases at V and 8 bases at J, with 10 bases between the two ends. CDR3 DNA sequence: TGTGCCAGCAGCTTACTATTGGGCCAGCAGTACTTC. Protein sequence: CASSLLLGQQYF.

This clonotype was seen ten or more times. V and J are TRBV2 and TRBJ2-3; D possibly corresponds to TRBD1 (5 bases). V was cut by 6 bases and J by 7 bases, with 11 bases left in between. The CDR3 runs to 12 residues. Per germline, CDR1 SNHLY and CDR2 FYNNEI. CDR3 sequence: CASRTDSNTQYF. For the CDR3, the DNA is TGTGCCAGCAGGACTGACAGTAATACGCAGTATTTT.

The chain recombines TRBV29-1 with TRBJ1-1; D gene ambiguous. CDR1 and CDR2 from the germline V gene are SQVTM and ANQGSEA. The CDR3 sequence is 15 residues long. V was trimmed by 4 bases and J by 0 bases, leaving 15 bases between them. The CDR3 coding sequence is TGCAGCGTTGCCCGTTCTGGACTGATGAACACTGAAGCTTTCTTT. Protein: CSVARSGLMNTEAFF.

In this sample, this clonotype turned up a few times. J is TRBJ2-1 and V is TRBV13; no clear D gene. The V end was cut by 3 bases, the J end by 4 bases, with 10 bases between. This CDR3 has 14 amino acids. The germline V gene has CDR1 PRHDT and CDR2 FYEKMQ (reference sequence). The CDR3 region is CASSFGSKYNEQFF. The CDR3 DNA follows: TGTGCCAGCAGCTTCGGCAGTAAATACAATGAGCAGTTCTTC.

This clonotype was detected only a few times. This chain links TRBV14 with TRBJ2-7; TRBD1 is a possible D gene (7 bases). Germline V gene lookup returns CDR1 SGHDN and CDR2 FVKESK. Trimming removed 3 bases at V and 7 bases at J, with 16 bases between. The CDR3 runs 14 residues. For the CDR3, the DNA is TGTGCCAGCAGCCATGTGACAGGGACTGAAGAGCAGTACTTC. This codes for CASSHVTGTEEQYF.

This clonotype was detected ten times or more. CDR3 region: CASRGSSSTGELFF. As DNA, the CDR3 is TGTGCCAGCAGGGGAAGTTCGTCGACCGGGGAGCTGTTTTTT. This sequence joins TRBV6-1 and TRBJ2-2, with D uncertain. Trimming took off 6 bases at V and 5 bases at J, with 13 bases between the two ends. The CDR3 length is 14 residues. Germline values: CDR1 MNHNS, CDR2 SASEGT.

This clonotype was detected many times. The J gene is TRBJ2-7, the V gene TRBV20-1; TRBD1 agrees at 7 bases. Trimming cost V 6 bases and J 0 bases; bases outside gene matches: 8. The germline V gene has CDR1 DFQATT and CDR2 SNEGSKA (reference sequence). The CDR3 contains 14 residues. CDR3 residues: CSALGQRSSYEQYF. In DNA form, the CDR3 reads TGCAGTGCCTTGGGACAGCGGAGCTCCTACGAGCAGTACTTC.

In this sample, this clonotype turned up a few times. The genes are TRBV7-2 and TRBJ2-5; D gene uncertain. Trimming took off 6 bases at V and 5 bases at J, with 7 bases between the two ends. Germline loops: CDR1 SGHTA, CDR2 FQGNSA. CDR3 length: 11 residues. CDR3 loop: CASRSGETQYF. The CDR3 nucleotides read TGTGCCAGCAGGTCCGGGGAGACCCAGTACTTC.

This clonotype was detected a few times. The chain has TRBV12-3 or TRBV12-4 and TRBJ2-3, with 7 bases that match TRBD1. The CDR3 totals 15 residues. V lost 5 bases and J lost 4; bases outside the gene matches: 9. The CDR3 is CASSLSRQGADTQYF. DNA of the CDR3: TGTGCCAGCAGTCTATCGAGACAGGGTGCAGATACGCAGTATTTT.

V and J are TRBV20-1 and TRBJ2-7, with 7 bases lining up with TRBD1. Germline CDR1 DFQATT, CDR2 SNEGSKA (reference sequence). V was pared by 1 base and J by 1 base, with 7 bases of the junction left unmatched. The CDR3 covers 15 residues. The CDR3 loop reads CSARVDRATSYEQYF. CDR3 coding DNA: TGCAGTGCTAGAGTAGACAGGGCAACGTCCTACGAGCAGTACTTC.